This T cell receptor beta chain was captured by sequencing in a study of cytomegalovirus exposure and HLA in healthy donors. 60 Vbeta and 13 Jbeta primers were used in PCR. Clones were read by immunoSEQ multiplex PCR, and TCRdb kept only the in-frame ones, dropping some. The repertoire includes 150,000 to 200,000 clones, about 77% of them detected once, and around 6.1% sits in the top ten. As to this clone: The antigen remains undetermined.

Study-wide results and limits: Versus the roughly 670-donor mean, an Asian-associated ancestry cluster reportedly showed fewer N-insertions in a later analysis. While the bulk of TCR sequences proved rare, some public TCRs turned up in many donors.

The CDR3 runs to 14 residues. Germline V CDR1 and CDR2: LNHDA, SQIVND (reference sequence). Trimming pared 5 bases from V and 4 bases from J, leaving 14 bases between. Specimen: PBMCs. The rearrangement joins TRBV19 to TRBJ2-5; D unclear. The sequence derives from a young woman in good health and CMV-seropositive. The CDR3 reads CASSPRPGRETQYF. Here the CDR3 DNA reads TGTGCCAGTAGTCCTCGCCCCGGTCGAGAGACCCAGTACTTC.